This T cell receptor beta chain is drawn from a study of blood T cell repertoires in COVID-19. About the research overall: Researchers got acute and convalescent COVID-19 samples from the United States, Italy and Spain.

Only in-frame clones appear in the TCRdb table, and some are missing; sequencing was by immunoSEQ multiplex PCR. The data hold around 260,000 clones, with approximately 85% observed a single time. This sequence was found in a human donor in a cohort sampled during active COVID-19. Sequencing input: peripheral blood.

CDR3 in amino acids: CASSIRVSRVSYEQYF. The CDR3 DNA is TGTGCCAGCAGCATTAGGGTGAGCAGGGTATCCTACGAGCAGTACTTC. This chain links TRBV27 with TRBJ2-7, with a possible D match to TRBD1 (5 bases). The ends were cut back, 6 bases at V and 1 base at J, with 19 bases in the middle. Germline V lookup: CDR1 MNHEY, CDR2 SMNVEV (reference sequence). This CDR3 contains 16 residues.